The following is a T cell receptor beta chain sequence with its context. It was with unique molecular identifiers that the TCRbeta library was prepared. In TCRdb, the PCR reads were re-called with MiXCR into one record per CDR3 protein. The table includes roughly 500,000 distinct CDR3 sequences, 32% detected once. The sample originates from a study of T-cell reconstitution after alpha-beta-depleted transplantation in children. The CDR3 loop spans 14 amino acids. CDR1 SGHTA and CDR2 FQGNSA come from the germline V gene. V lost 5 bases, J lost 0 bases, and 7 bases lay in between. The receptor was isolated from a human donor who donated a stem cell graft to a child with aplastic anemia. Here the sequenced sample was PBMCs from the stem cell graft donor, taken from the stem cell graft. This chain joins TRBV7-2 and TRBJ2-2; no reliable D call. The CDR3 nucleotides read TGTGCCAGCAGCCTCCTCGCGAACACCGGGGAGCTGTTTTTT. This translates into CASSLLANTGELFF.